One sample yielded the 5 T cell receptor beta chains listed below, sequenced in a study of CD8 T cells in Susac syndrome. Random hexamers were used to reverse transcribe an amount of about 0.5 to 1 ug RNA. One entry per CDR3 protein, called by TCRdb with MiXCR from the immunoSEQ multiplex PCR reads. The table has some 150,000 distinct CDR3 sequences, 90% to 95% seen once. Material for sequencing was CD8+ T cells from PBMCs. The receptors here all came from a human donor in good health.

This chain uses TRBV9 with TRBJ2-7; TRBD2 might be the D (6 bases). Trimming took 4 bases from V and 0 from J, leaving 11 bases between them. The CDR3 totals 14 residues. Germline-derived CDR1 and CDR2 are SGDLS and YYNGEE. The CDR3, as DNA: TGTGCCAGCAGCAAGGGGACTGGCTCCTACGAGCAGTACTTC. Translating it yields CASSKGTGSYEQYF.

This clonotype came up once. The chain has TRBV11-2 and TRBJ2-7; D uncertain. The V end lost 2 bases, the J end lost 4 bases, and 15 bases lay between the germline ends. Germline CDR1 SGHAT, CDR2 FQNNGV. The CDR3 spans 15 residues. The CDR3 region has the DNA TGTGCCAGCAGCTTATCGACGGACCTTGGTTACGAGCAGTACTTC. Translated, it gives CASSLSTDLGYEQYF.

The chain couples TRBV20-1 to TRBJ2-1, with a tentative D call TRBD1 (7 bases). The V end lost 4 bases, the J end lost 5 bases, and 21 bases lay between the germline ends. CDR3 length equals 16 residues. CDR1 DFQATT and CDR2 SNEGSKA come from the germline V gene (reference sequence). The CDR3 spells CSAIFGGQTLNNEQFF. Written as DNA, the CDR3 is TGCAGTGCTATTTTCGGGGGACAGACCCTGAACAATGAGCAGTTCTTC.

This rearrangement joins TRBV2 to TRBJ2-3; TRBD1 matches 9 bases. V shed 4 bases and J 4 bases; nucleotides not matched to a gene: 9. Per the germline V gene, CDR1 is SNHLY and CDR2 is FYNNEI. This CDR3 comprises 16 residues. The CDR3 spells CASSAPGQGYPDTQYF. The CDR3 DNA sequence: TGTGCCAGCAGTGCACCGGGACAGGGCTACCCAGATACGCAGTATTTT.

V gene TRBV27 combines with J gene TRBJ2-7; no clear D gene. With 3 bases removed from V and 6 bases from J, the gap between germline ends came to 6 bases. The CDR3 covers 11 residues. Germline assignment: CDR1 MNHEY and CDR2 SMNVEV (reference sequence). The CDR3 here is CASSLTGEQYF. The CDR3 DNA is TGTGCCAGCAGTTTGACCGGCGAGCAGTACTTC.